The source of this T cell receptor beta chain is a study of CD8+ T cells in alopecia areata. Germline values: CDR1 SNHLY, CDR2 FYNNEI. The V end was cut by 6 bases, the J end by 1 base, with 3 bases between. The CDR3 contains 11 residues. As the sequencing template, cDNA was produced by extracting RNA and reverse transcribing it. Sequenced by immunoSEQ multiplex PCR; TCRdb stores in-frame clones only, minus some. The table includes approximately 180,000 clones, approximately 57% detected once. Treatment of the sample: oral pan-JAK inhibitor, 5-10 mg twice daily. Peripheral blood samples and lesional scalp punch biopsies were obtained from alopecia areata patients.

The sequence was collected from a human donor with alopecia areata. The gene calls are TRBV2 and TRBJ1-1; no reliable D call. This specimen consisted of CD4+ T cells sorted from blood, obtained at week 24, from a patient treated with tofacitinib. The CDR3 reads CASSENTEAFF. The CDR3 DNA is TGTGCCAGCAGCGAGAACACTGAAGCTTTCTTT.